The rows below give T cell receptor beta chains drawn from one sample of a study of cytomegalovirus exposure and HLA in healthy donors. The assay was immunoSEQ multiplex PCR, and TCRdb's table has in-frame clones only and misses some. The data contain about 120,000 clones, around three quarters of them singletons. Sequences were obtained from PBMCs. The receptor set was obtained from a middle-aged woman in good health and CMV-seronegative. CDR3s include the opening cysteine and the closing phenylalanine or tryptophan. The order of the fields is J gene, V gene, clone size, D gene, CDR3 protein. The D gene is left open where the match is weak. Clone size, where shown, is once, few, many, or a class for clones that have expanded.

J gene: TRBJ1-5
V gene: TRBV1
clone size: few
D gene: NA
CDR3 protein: CTSSRGQGWSNQPQHF

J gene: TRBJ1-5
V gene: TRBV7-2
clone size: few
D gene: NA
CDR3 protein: CASSHKTGLNQPQHF

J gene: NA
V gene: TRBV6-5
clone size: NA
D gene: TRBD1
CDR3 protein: CASSYRTGPGEQYF

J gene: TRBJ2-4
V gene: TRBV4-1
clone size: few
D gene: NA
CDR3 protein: CASSQYGPGTSRRQNIQYF

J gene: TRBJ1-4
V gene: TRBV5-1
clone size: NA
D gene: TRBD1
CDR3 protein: CASSTGTAANEKLFF

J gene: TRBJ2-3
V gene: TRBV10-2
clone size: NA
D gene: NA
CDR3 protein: CASRESEGGTDTQYF

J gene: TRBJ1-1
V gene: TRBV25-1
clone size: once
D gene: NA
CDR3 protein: CASRDEVLGTEAFF

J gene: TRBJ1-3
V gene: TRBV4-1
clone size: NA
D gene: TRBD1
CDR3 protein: CASSLGTGGNTIYF

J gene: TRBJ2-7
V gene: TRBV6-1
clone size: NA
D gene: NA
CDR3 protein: CASSVRDSLDEQYF

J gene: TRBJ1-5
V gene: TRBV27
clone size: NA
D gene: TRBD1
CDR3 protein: CASSFGRGYSNQPQHF

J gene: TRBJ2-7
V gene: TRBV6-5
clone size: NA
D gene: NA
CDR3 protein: CASSYVAGLYYEQYF

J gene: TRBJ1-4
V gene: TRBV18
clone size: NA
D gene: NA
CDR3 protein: CASSPRDGNEKLFF